This passage covers 2 T cell receptor beta chains from one sample sequenced in a study of T cells in Graves' hyperthyroidism and ophthalmopathy. Researchers amplified the TCR beta CDR3 regions from RNA transcripts. During a first-round RT-PCR of the TCR CDR3, the HTBI primer set was used. TCRdb re-derived calls from the multiplex PCR reads in MiXCR, one entry per CDR3 protein. The sample has hundreds of thousands of distinct CDR3 sequences, 14% to 15% seen once; the top ten hold over 3.5%. What was sequenced was blood. All receptors derive from a woman aged 40 to 50 with Graves' ophthalmopathy.

The chain links TRBV5-1 to TRBJ1-1; 9 bases map to TRBD1. The length of the CDR3 is 16 residues. CDR1 SGHRS and CDR2 YFSETQ come from the germline V gene. The junction had 8 bases not matched to a gene; V was cut back by 0 bases and J by 5 bases. CDR3 sequence (DNA): TGCGCCAGCAGCTTGGAGGACAGGGGAGGAAGTACTGAAGCTTTCTTT. This codes for CASSLEDRGGSTEAFF.

Many counts were recorded for this clonotype. The chain recombines TRBV19 with TRBJ1-1; TRBD1 matches at 7 bases. The V gene end was trimmed by 5 bases and the J gene end by 0 bases; junction bases not matched to a gene: 9. The CDR3 consists of 16 residues. Per germline, CDR1 LNHDA and CDR2 SQIVND (reference sequence). The CDR3, as DNA: TGTGCCAGTAGTCCTGGACAGGCCAAACTGAACACTGAAGCTTTCTTT. This sequence encodes CASSPGQAKLNTEAFF. The full variable domain, its missing parts supplied by reference TRBV19 and TRBJ1-1, is DGGITQSPKYLFRKEGQNVTLSCEQNLNHDAMYWYRQDPGQGLRLIYYSQIVNDFQKGDIAEGYSVSREKKESFPLTVTSAQKNPTAFYLCASSPGQAKLNTEAFFGQGTRLTVV.